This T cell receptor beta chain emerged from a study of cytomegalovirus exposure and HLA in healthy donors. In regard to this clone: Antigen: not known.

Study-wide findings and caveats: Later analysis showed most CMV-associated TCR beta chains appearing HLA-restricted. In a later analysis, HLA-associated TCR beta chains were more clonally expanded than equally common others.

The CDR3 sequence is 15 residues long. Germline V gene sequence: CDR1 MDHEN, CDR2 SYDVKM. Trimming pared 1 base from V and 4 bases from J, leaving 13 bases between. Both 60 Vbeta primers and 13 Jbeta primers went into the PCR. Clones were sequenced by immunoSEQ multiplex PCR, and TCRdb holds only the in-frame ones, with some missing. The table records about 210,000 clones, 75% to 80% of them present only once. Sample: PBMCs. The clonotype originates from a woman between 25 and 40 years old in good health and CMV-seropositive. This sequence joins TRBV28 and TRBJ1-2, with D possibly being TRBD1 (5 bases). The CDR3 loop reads CASSLSVGEAYGYTF. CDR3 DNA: TGTGCCAGCAGTTTATCTGTAGGGGAGGCCTATGGCTACACCTTC.